This TCR beta chain was found in a study of shared clonotypes between healthy human individuals (dated by TCRdb to about 2020). About the study as a whole: Three men and two women, aged 18 to 49 years, made up the cohort. To estimate repertoire size and how much clonotype sharing occurs between individuals, the study deeply sequenced the blood TCR repertoires of several healthy adults. For each donor, CD4 naive and CD4 memory were each run on three plates, CD8 naive on two plates, and CD8 memory on one plate. Leukapheresis yielded between about 0.94 and 8.9 billion PBMCs per donor. Libraries were prepared and TCR repertoires were sequenced by different laboratories using diverse techniques, in order to increase sequencing depth and limit assay-specific biases. Study-wide findings and limitations: Only blood was sampled, and tissue TCR repertoires likely differ from those in blood. Pairwise subsampling led to the expectation that sequencing depth would affect the degree of clonotype sharing among donors. The genetic and exposure-history diversity represented was limited by the small number of donors. About 4.5% of naive CD4, 3.5% of naive CD8, around 2.3% of memory CD4, and 0.4% of memory CD8 clonotypes were shared across a few donors. Estimated clonotype richness was generally larger for naive than for memory subsets. Clonotypes shared by all four sorted-subset donors showed higher generation probabilities than non-shared clonotypes. Even with the large sequencing depth, rarefaction of the sorted-subset datasets indicated that sequencing was incomplete.

TCR CDR3 regions were amplified from genomic DNA by multiplex PCR using the deep immunoSEQ assay. Extracted genomic DNA from each cell subset was distributed evenly across all wells of several immunoSEQ 96-well plates, and each plate was treated as a replicate. Each replicate PCR for sorted subsets received 200 ng genomic DNA, equal to around 32,000 T cell genomes. Purified libraries were measured with a Qubit 3.0 fluorometer, size-checked on a Bioanalyzer 2100, and measured again with the KAPA Library Quantification kit. Every immunoSEQ 96-well plate was sequenced on a dedicated single-read 150-cycle Illumina NextSeq 550 flow cell. In the authors' own workflow: Because the immunoSEQ output held only junctional sequences and lacked quality scores, the filtering could not match the filtering applied to full-length reads. Sequences were annotated with PyIR, a Python wrapper for IgBLAST v1.9, and V/J genes and CDR3 were assigned using IMGT germline references. Reads were removed for weak V/J assignments (E-value above 1e-6), missing CDR3, stop codons, out-of-frame junctions, or ambiguous translated residues. A V3J clonotype was defined by an identical inferred V gene, J gene, and CDR3 amino acid sequence. The percentage overlap between two repertoires was calculated by dividing the number of shared unique clonotypes by the size of the smaller repertoire. Repertoire richness was assessed with RTK rarefaction, the Chao1 estimator, and Recon v2.1 estimates of unobserved clonotypes. Generation probabilities were computed with OLGA for all TCRbeta clonotypes obtained by the gDNA method from several donors. In TCRdb, the immuneACCESS table is reduced to in-frame sequences with V and J assigned. These tables do not hold every clone; where another copy was compared, an unresolved V gene accounts for under half, and the others remain unexplained. D and trimming come from the DNA, and the V and J calls and clone size come from that table. Across this sample there are around 1.1 million clones, with 70% to 80% seen only once. The top ten clones comprise approximately 0.95% of the sample.

Comment on this clone: This clone's antigen is unknown. Per-base qualities were not stored, and no clone one base away is much larger.

Healthy HIV-negative adults with no recently reported acute infections or vaccinations were included as donors. Every donor was a Caucasian adult living in Nashville, Tennessee, USA. CD4+ T cells were enriched by magnetic negative selection, after which naive cells were positively selected on CD45RA and the negative fraction was taken as the memory subset. Blood was obtained by leukapheresis, after which PBMCs were separated by Ficoll-Histopaque density gradient centrifugation and cryopreserved in liquid nitrogen vapor phase. Analytical flow cytometry was used to check the purity and quantity of every magnetically sorted T cell population. Genomic DNA was isolated from each sorted fraction and quantified by UV absorbance on a Nanodrop 2000c. Looking up the germline V gene yields CDR1 MDHEN and CDR2 SYDVKM. The CDR3 sequence holds 14 residues, the cysteine and phenylalanine included. The kept DNA is CDR3 alone, 42 bases in frame from the first base. V is pruned by 5 bases and J by 9 bases, leaving 8 bases of the junction without a gene match.

The receptor was isolated from a man between 18 and 29 years old in good health. Some clones in this sample may be carry-over from other donors' samples. The sequenced sample consisted of memory CD4+ T cells from PBMCs. The sample's cell subset or site label, in plain terms: CD45RA-negative fraction. The chain uses TRBV28 and TRBJ2-1, with TRBD2 identical over 9 junction bases. The CDR3 loop reads CASSQSGRYLEQFF. The nucleotide sequence is given as TGTGCCAGCAGTCAAAGCGGGAGGTACCTTGAGCAGTTCTTC.